The 28 T cell receptor beta chains below were found in one sample sequenced in a study of T cells in Graves' hyperthyroidism and ophthalmopathy. Regions amplified from RNA transcripts were the TCR beta CDR3 regions. The primer set for the first-round RT-PCR of the TCR CDR3 was HTBI. TCRdb reprocessed the multiplex PCR reads with MiXCR, giving one entry per CDR3 protein. Found here are approximately 210,000 distinct CDR3 sequences, under 20% of them singletons; the top ten hold 50%. Sequencing used blood. Receptors originate from a man between 50 and 59 years old with Graves' hyperthyroidism.

This clonotype was found many times. The genes are TRBV5-1 and TRBJ2-3, with 9 bases aligning to TRBD2. V lost 4 bases, J lost 2 bases, and 8 bases stayed unmatched. The CDR3 totals 16 residues. Per germline, CDR1 SGHRS and CDR2 YFSETQ. The CDR3 nucleotides are TGCGCCAGCAGCCCCGGGACTAGCAGTGACACAGATACGCAGTATTTT. Encoded protein: CASSPGTSSDTDTQYF.

The count of this clonotype is one. The chain carries TRBV6-2 or TRBV6-3 and TRBJ1-5; D ambiguous. Per germline, CDR1 MNHEY and CDR2 SVGEGT. Trimming stripped 2 bases from V and 2 bases from J, with 22 bases between. The CDR3 runs to 19 residues. In DNA form, the CDR3 reads TGTGCCAGCAGTTACGAACTCGGGCCGGTCGGGTATGGCAATCAGCCCCAGCATTTT. It yields the protein CASSYELGPVGYGNQPQHF.

This clonotype was found a few times. The V and J genes are TRBV5-1 and TRBJ2-7; no reliable D call. Trimming stripped 0 bases from V and 4 bases from J, with 8 bases between. Germline values: CDR1 SGHRS, CDR2 YFSETQ. There are 13 residues in the CDR3. Written as DNA, the CDR3 is TGCGCCAGCAGCTTGGATGGTCAGTACGAGCAGTACTTC. Translating gives CASSLDGQYEQYF.

This clonotype was detected only once. The rearrangement uses TRBV2 and TRBJ1-1; 7 positions match TRBD1. The ends lost 6 bases at V and 1 base at J; junction bases unmatched: 5. The germline V gene encodes CDR1 SNHLY and CDR2 FYNNEI. The CDR3 covers 14 residues. This CDR3 reads CASRRQGWNTEAFF. CDR3 bases: TGTGCCAGCAGGAGACAGGGTTGGAACACTGAAGCTTTCTTT.

The rearrangement links TRBV6-1 to TRBJ1-5; weak D call: TRBD1 (5 bases). Trimming cost V 7 bases and J 9 bases, with 13 bases left between them. CDR1 is MNHNS and CDR2 is SASEGT in the germline V gene. This CDR3 spans 12 amino acids. DNA for the CDR3: TGTGCCAGCACTAAAAACCAGGGGCCCCAGCATTTT. Its translation is CASTKNQGPQHF.

At least ten counts were recorded for this clonotype. The chain is built from TRBV5-1 and TRBJ2-1; the D gene is possibly TRBD1 (6 bases). The V and J ends lost 5 bases and 8 bases respectively, with 17 bases between them. From germline, CDR1 is SGHRS and CDR2 YFSETQ. The CDR3 has 14 residues. CDR3 nucleotide sequence: TGCGCCAGCAGTCTCGGACAAGAGGGGGATGAGCAGTTCTTC. This codes for CASSLGQEGDEQFF.

This clonotype has a handful of counts. V is TRBV5-1 and J is TRBJ2-7; D may be TRBD2 (5 bases). The CDR3 covers 13 residues. V gave up 0 bases and J gave up 6 bases, with 10 bases separating them. CDR1 SGHRS and CDR2 YFSETQ come from the germline V gene. The CDR3 DNA reads TGCGCCAGCAGCTTGGGACTACTAGGCGAGCAGTACTTC. It is translated as CASSLGLLGEQYF.

Ten or more counts support this clonotype. The chain combines TRBV12-3 or TRBV12-4 with TRBJ1-1; 7 bases are shared with TRBD1. After removal of 5 bases from V and 4 bases from J, the junction contained 10 bases not matched to a gene. CDR3 length: 15 residues. The DNA of the CDR3 is TGTGCCAGCAGTCCCACAGGGGTAAAGGGCACTGAAGCTTTCTTT. It codes for CASSPTGVKGTEAFF.

This clonotype appeared a few times. This sequence joins TRBV6-1 and TRBJ2-5, with D perhaps TRBD2 (5 bases). The ends were cut back, 6 bases at V and 5 bases at J, with 19 bases in the middle. The CDR3 has 15 amino acids. CDR1 MNHNS and CDR2 SASEGT come from the germline V gene. In nucleotides, the CDR3 is TGTGCCAGCAGAAGAGGACCGGCGGGTGTTGAGACCCAGTACTTC. The encoded protein is CASRRGPAGVETQYF.

This clonotype was detected ten times or more. The J gene is TRBJ2-5, the V gene TRBV6-2 or TRBV6-3; D perhaps matches TRBD2 (6 bases). Trimming left V 0 bases short and J 0 bases short, with 8 bases between. The CDR3 covers 15 residues. Germline V lookup: CDR1 MNHEY, CDR2 SVGEGT. CDR3 loop: CASSYSRDYQETQYF. The CDR3 DNA sequence: TGTGCCAGCAGTTACTCCCGGGACTACCAAGAGACCCAGTACTTC.

The chain carries TRBV13 and TRBJ2-5; a possible D gene is TRBD2 (6 bases). The CDR3 is 17 residues long. Germline V gene sequence: CDR1 PRHDT, CDR2 FYEKMQ (reference sequence). V was pared by 5 bases and J by 4 bases, with 23 bases between. DNA of the CDR3: TGTGCCAGCAGCCCTACCAGCCCGGGACGGAGGGGAGAGACCCAGTACTTC. Residues: CASSPTSPGRRGETQYF.

The chain recombines TRBV5-1 with TRBJ1-3; D gene unclear. The germline CDR1 and CDR2 sequences are SGHRS and YFSETQ. The germline V and J ends were trimmed by 1 base and 2 bases, with 10 bases remaining between them. The CDR3 is 15 amino acids. The CDR3 region has the DNA TGCGCCAGCAGCTTGCGGGGAAATACTGGAAACACCATATATTTT. Its protein is CASSLRGNTGNTIYF.

In this sample, this clonotype turned up many times. The gene calls are TRBV5-5 and TRBJ2-3; 8 bases are a match to TRBD1. Trimming took 4 bases from V and 2 from J; bases not matched to a gene: 15. From germline, CDR1 is SGHKS and CDR2 YYEKEE (reference sequence). The CDR3 totals 18 residues. Here the CDR3 reads CASSPGVGGTGLTDTQYF. Written as DNA, the CDR3 is TGTGCCAGCAGCCCAGGAGTCGGCGGGACAGGCCTCACAGATACGCAGTATTTT.

This clonotype was detected ten times or more. This chain uses TRBV30 with TRBJ2-3, with 12 positions matching TRBD2. Per germline, CDR1 GTSNPN and CDR2 SVGIG (reference sequence). The CDR3 length is 15 residues. Trimming took 1 base from V and 6 from J; bases not matched to a gene: 5. CDR3 protein: CAWSGSLAGGDTQYF. CDR3 DNA sequence: TGTGCCTGGAGTGGGAGCCTAGCGGGAGGGGATACGCAGTATTTT. The full variable domain, in which reference TRBV30 and TRBJ2-3 provide the parts outside the CDR3, is SQTIHQWPATLVQPVGSPLSLECTVEGTSNPNLYWYRQAAGRGLQLLFYSVGIGQISSEVPQNLSASRPQDRQFILSSKKLLLSDSGFYLCAWSGSLAGGDTQYFGPGTRLTVL.

The chain joins TRBV2 to TRBJ1-2; D is possibly TRBD1 (6 bases). Germline CDR1 SNHLY, CDR2 FYNNEI. V was cut by 7 bases and J by 4 bases, with 13 bases left in between. The CDR3 spans 13 residues. The CDR3: CASTVGGSYGYTF. The CDR3 bases are TGTGCCAGCACCGTAGGGGGATCCTATGGCTACACCTTC.

This clonotype was seen ten or more times. The gene calls are TRBV27 and TRBJ2-5; TRBD2 agrees at 7 bases. The CDR3 sequence is 12 residues long. V gave up 6 bases and J gave up 7 bases; unmatched junction bases: 5. Germline CDR1 and CDR2: MNHEY and SMNVEV (reference sequence). As DNA, the CDR3 is TGTGCCAGCAGCCACACTAGCGCGACCCAGTACTTC. Translation: CASSHTSATQYF.

The chain joins TRBV12-3 or TRBV12-4 to TRBJ2-7; TRBD1 matches at 11 bases. The ends lost 8 bases at V and 7 bases at J; junction bases unmatched: 10. The CDR3 covers 14 residues. Here the CDR3 reads CASRGQGALEEQYF. CDR3 in DNA: TGTGCCAGCCGCGGACAGGGGGCTTTAGAAGAGCAGTACTTC.

This clonotype was seen repeatedly, ten times or more. This sequence joins TRBV9 and TRBJ2-2; D possibly corresponds to TRBD2 (5 bases). CDR1 and CDR2 from the germline V gene are SGDLS and YYNGEE. CDR3 size: 16 residues. Trimming shortened V by 4 bases and J by 3 bases, and 16 bases separated the two germline ends. CDR3 nucleotide sequence: TGTGCCAGCAGCCCTAGTGTGCAGCGGTACACCGGGGAGCTGTTTTTT. Its translation: CASSPSVQRYTGELFF.

At least ten counts were recorded for this clonotype. The chain uses TRBV20-1 and TRBJ2-3; 7 nucleotides agree with TRBD1. The CDR3 consists of 14 residues. The V and J ends lost 3 bases and 2 bases, in that order; junction bases with no gene match: 5. Germline CDR1 and CDR2: DFQATT and SNEGSKA (reference sequence). CDR3 region: CSARTGISTDTQYF. The CDR3 region has the DNA TGCAGTGCTAGGACAGGGATCTCCACAGATACGCAGTATTTT.

This clonotype has a handful of counts. This sequence joins TRBV12-3 or TRBV12-4 and TRBJ1-5; D unclear. The CDR3 loop spans 12 amino acids. V lost 7 bases to trimming and J lost 0 bases, with 4 bases between them. The CDR3, as DNA: TGTGCCAGCACCTCTAGCAATCAGCCCCAGCATTTT. Its protein is CASTSSNQPQHF.

The chain carries TRBV28 and TRBJ1-4; 8 bases fit TRBD1. The length of the CDR3 is 16 residues. In germline, CDR1 is MDHEN, CDR2 SYDVKM. Unmatched junction bases numbered 3, after V lost 3 bases and J lost 0 bases. CDR3 DNA sequence: TGTGCCAGCAGTTTGACAGGGGCGGCAACTAATGAAAAACTGTTTTTT. It is translated as CASSLTGAATNEKLFF.

The chain joins TRBV19 to TRBJ2-5, with a possible D match to TRBD2 (6 bases). CDR3 length equals 13 residues. CDR1 and CDR2 (germline): LNHDA, SQIVND (reference sequence). Trimming cost V 4 bases and J 6 bases, with 12 bases left between them. CDR3 region: CASSTSVLKTQYF. CDR3 in DNA: TGTGCCAGTAGTACTAGCGTCTTGAAGACCCAGTACTTC. Filled out from reference TRBV19 and TRBJ2-5, the complete variable domain reads DGGITQSPKYLFRKEGQNVTLSCEQNLNHDAMYWYRQDPGQGLRLIYYSQIVNDFQKGDIAEGYSVSREKKESFPLTVTSAQKNPTAFYLCASSTSVLKTQYFGPGTRLLVL.

This clonotype was detected ten times or more. This chain connects TRBV30 to TRBJ2-3, with D perhaps matching TRBD2 (6 bases). Germline CDR1 GTSNPN, CDR2 SVGIG (reference sequence). The CDR3 spans 17 residues. Trimming stripped 0 bases from V and 1 base from J, with 17 bases between. CDR3 nucleotides: TGTGCCTGGAGTGTTACGCCGTCTAGCGCGGGCACAGATACGCAGTATTTT. Residues: CAWSVTPSSAGTDTQYF.

Ten or more counts support this clonotype. In DNA, the CDR3 is TGTGCCAGCAGTTACAGGGAAGGCAATGAGCAGTTCTTC. This sequence encodes CASSYREGNEQFF. This chain connects TRBV6-5 to TRBJ2-1; D is unclear. Trimming shortened V by 2 bases and J by 6 bases, and 8 bases separated the two germline ends. CDR3 length: 13 amino acids. Germline values: CDR1 MNHEY, CDR2 SVGAGI.

This clonotype was seen more than once but under ten times. V is TRBV20-1 and J is TRBJ1-2; D is perhaps TRBD1 (6 bases). The CDR3 has 14 residues. The ends were cut back, 0 bases at V and 4 bases at J, with 12 bases in the middle. Germline V gene lookup returns CDR1 DFQATT and CDR2 SNEGSKA (reference sequence). This CDR3 is CSAREGGGAYGYTF. CDR3 nucleotide sequence: TGCAGTGCTAGAGAGGGGGGGGGGGCCTATGGCTACACCTTC.

There are a few counts of this clonotype. This rearrangement joins TRBV11-2 to TRBJ2-5, with D unresolved. The CDR3 totals 14 residues. Germline CDR1 and CDR2: SGHAT and FQNNGV. The V end lost 6 bases, the J end lost 3 bases, and 14 bases lay between the germline ends. The CDR3 reads CASRPPLGKETQYF. DNA of the CDR3: TGTGCCAGCAGGCCACCTTTGGGGAAAGAGACCCAGTACTTC.

This clonotype has more than one count but fewer than ten. V is TRBV7-2 and J is TRBJ2-1; D ambiguous. The CDR3 extends over 11 amino acids. CDR1 SGHTA and CDR2 FQGNSA come from the germline V gene. With 2 bases removed from V and 9 bases from J, the gap between germline ends came to 5 bases. DNA for the CDR3: TGTGCCAGCAGCTTATCGAGTGAGCAGTTCTTC. Encoded protein: CASSLSSEQFF.

The rearrangement links TRBV18 to TRBJ1-6; the D is unclear. The CDR3 extends over 14 amino acids. Per the germline V gene, CDR1 is KGHSH and CDR2 is LQKENI. V was trimmed by 1 base and J by 8 bases, leaving 9 bases between them. CDR3 protein: CASSPQAKDSPLHF. DNA of the CDR3: TGTGCCAGCTCACCACAGGCAAAGGATTCACCCCTCCACTTT.